This TCR beta chain comes out of a study of T cell changes during pregnancy in multiple sclerosis. The CDR3 runs to 17 residues. Germline values: CDR1 LNHDA, CDR2 SQIVND (reference sequence). V shed 4 bases and J 1 base; nucleotides not matched to a gene: 9. Sequencing used immunoSEQ multiplex PCR; TCRdb keeps in-frame clones, though not all of them. This table holds approximately 88,000 clones, approximately 94% found once. The chain links TRBV19 to TRBJ2-2; 7 positions agree with TRBD2. The material sequenced was peripheral blood, taken in the third trimester of pregnancy. This TCR was recovered from a female donor with multiple sclerosis, enrolled in a pregnancy study. The DNA of the CDR3 is TGTGCCAGTAGTAGTCGTGGGGCTAGCGGGAACACCGGGGAGCTGTTTTTT. This encodes CASSSRGASGNTGELFF.